This TCR beta chain was retrieved from a study of control samples from healthy donors and cancer patients. In its sample, this clone was seen once. Using immunoSEQ multiplex PCR, the repertoire was profiled, and TCRdb retains in-frame clones only, with some absent. The sample records about 71,000 clones, around 92% being singletons. The CDR3 covers 14 residues. Trimming took off 3 bases at V and 6 bases at J, with 14 bases between the two ends. Germline CDR1 reads MGHDK; CDR2 reads SYGVNS. The source is a man aged 55 to 70 with lung cancer. This chain uses TRBV25-1 with TRBJ1-2, with no clear D. The specimen sequenced was PBMCs. CDR3 in DNA: TGTGCCAGCAGTGACCCCCCCCCTCGGAATGGCTACACCTTC. This codes for CASSDPPPRNGYTF.